The next 18 T cell receptor beta chains were all read from a single sample in a study of identical twins. TCRdb itself ran the 5' RACE reads through MiXCR, one entry per CDR3 protein. This table has about 890,000 distinct CDR3 sequences, approximately 13% appearing once. The data also belong to a second study, concerning yellow fever vaccine responses in identical twins.

Sequencing was performed on PBMCs. The receptor set was obtained from a woman between 18 and 30 years old in good health.

The chain combines TRBV10-3 with TRBJ2-7; no clear D gene. Germline assignment: CDR1 ENHRY and CDR2 SYGVKD. V gave up 3 bases and J gave up 3 bases, with 12 bases separating them. CDR3 length equals 14 residues. The CDR3, as DNA: TGTGCCATCAGTGAACGAACTTACCACTACGAGCAGTACTTC. Protein: CAISERTYHYEQYF.

This clonotype was recorded a few times. The chain joins TRBV5-1 to TRBJ2-1; 9 nucleotides line up with TRBD2. With 4 bases clipped from V and 3 bases from J, the junction kept 2 bases outside the gene matches. Germline lookup yields CDR1 SGHRS and CDR2 YFSETQ. The CDR3 is 14 residues long. CDR3 sequence reads: CASSGTSFYNEQFF. The CDR3 DNA reads TGCGCCAGCAGCGGGACTAGCTTCTACAATGAGCAGTTCTTC.

In its sample, this clonotype was seen many times. This rearrangement joins TRBV12-3 or TRBV12-4 to TRBJ2-3; D is unclear. Deletions cut 2 bases from V and 4 bases from J, with 1 base between. The CDR3 contains 11 residues. CDR3 coding DNA: TGTGCCAGCAGTTTATCAGATACGCAGTATTTT. Protein: CASSLSDTQYF.

V is TRBV20-1 and J is TRBJ2-1; D is undetermined. The germline V and J ends were trimmed by 6 bases and 8 bases, with 20 bases remaining between them. Germline V CDR1 and CDR2: DFQATT, SNEGSKA (reference sequence). The CDR3 runs 14 residues. The CDR3 sequence is CSATPGAEFHEQFF. CDR3 DNA: TGCAGTGCCACACCGGGCGCAGAATTCCATGAGCAGTTCTTC.

This clonotype has only a few counts. CDR3 sequence (DNA): TGTGCCAGCAGAGAAAAACTAGCGGGAGAATACGAGCAGTACTTC. It is translated as CASREKLAGEYEQYF. The J gene is TRBJ2-7, the V gene TRBV12-3 or TRBV12-4; 11 bases align to TRBD2. Unmatched junction bases numbered 8, after V lost 6 bases and J lost 4 bases. This CDR3 is 15 amino acids long.

This clonotype was seen only a few times. The rearrangement uses TRBV5-1 and TRBJ2-5; D gene ambiguous. Between the trimmed V and J ends, which lost 2 bases and 5 bases, there was a span of 10 bases. The CDR3 spans 13 residues. CDR1 is SGHRS and CDR2 is YFSETQ in the germline V gene. Here the CDR3 reads CASSFGYSETQYF. The CDR3 DNA reads as TGCGCCAGCAGCTTCGGGTATTCGGAGACCCAGTACTTC. Looking up the rest from reference TRBV5-1 and TRBJ2-5 gives the full variable domain: KAGVTQTPRYLIKTRGQQVTLSCSPISGHRSVSWYQQTPGQGLQFLFEYFSETQRNKGNFPGRFSGRQFSNSRSEMNVSTLELGDSALYLCASSFGYSETQYFGPGTRLLVL.

The chain has TRBV2 and TRBJ2-1, with unresolved D. Germline assignment: CDR1 SNHLY and CDR2 FYNNEI. The ends were cut back, 3 bases at V and 5 bases at J, with 8 bases in the middle. This CDR3 is built from 13 residues. The CDR3 sequence: CASSDGRNNEQFF. The DNA of the CDR3 is TGTGCCAGCAGTGACGGGCGCAACAATGAGCAGTTCTTC.

This clonotype was detected once. The chain joins TRBV12-3 or TRBV12-4 to TRBJ2-1, with TRBD2 identical over 9 bases. The CDR3 has 16 residues. Trimming removed 7 bases from V and 1 base from J; junction bases left unmatched: 8. The CDR3 loop is CASTMLAGGSYNEQFF. The DNA of the CDR3 is TGTGCCAGCACGATGCTGGCGGGAGGGTCCTACAATGAGCAGTTCTTC.

In this sample, this clonotype turned up many times. The chain joins TRBV20-1 to TRBJ2-3, with D hard to call. Germline V gene lookup returns CDR1 DFQATT and CDR2 SNEGSKA (reference sequence). Trimming shortened V by 3 bases and J by 6 bases, and 10 bases separated the two germline ends. The CDR3 is 12 residues long. The CDR3 is CSARWAWDTQYF. The CDR3 DNA reads as TGCAGTGCTAGGTGGGCCTGGGATACGCAGTATTTT.

This clonotype was observed a few times. The chain carries TRBV11-2 and TRBJ1-1; 8 nucleotides match TRBD1. This CDR3 contains 15 residues. Trimming took 5 bases from V and 3 from J; bases not matched to a gene: 8. Per the germline V gene, CDR1 is SGHAT and CDR2 is FQNNGV. The DNA of the CDR3 is TGTGCCAGCAGCGCCAAGGACAGGGCGGACACTGAAGCTTTCTTT. Translation: CASSAKDRADTEAFF.

This clonotype showed up just a few times. V is TRBV27 and J is TRBJ2-3; 9 positions agree with TRBD1. The CDR3 is 15 amino acids. The germline V gene has CDR1 MNHEY and CDR2 SMNVEV (reference sequence). V shed 5 bases, J shed 5 bases, and the junction held 8 bases outside the gene matches. The CDR3 loop is CASSPSRDREDTQYF. In DNA, the CDR3 is TGTGCCAGCAGTCCCTCCCGGGACAGGGAAGATACGCAGTATTTT.

The table lists this clonotype with a count of one. V and J are TRBV7-3 and TRBJ2-7; TRBD2 matches at 7 bases. The V gene end was trimmed by 1 base and the J gene end by 6 bases; junction bases not matched to a gene: 3. Germline values: CDR1 SGHTA, CDR2 FQGTGA. The CDR3 is made up of 13 amino acids. CDR3 region: CASSLIGTTEQYF. For the CDR3, the DNA is TGTGCCAGCAGCTTAATCGGGACTACCGAGCAGTACTTC.

V gene TRBV5-1 combines with J gene TRBJ2-7; TRBD1 matches 7 bases. Looked up from germline, CDR1 is SGHRS and CDR2 is YFSETQ. This CDR3 has 15 amino acids. The V and J ends lost 0 bases and 1 base, in that order; junction bases with no gene match: 4. The chain's CDR3 is CASSLAGTASYEQYF. As DNA, the CDR3 is TGCGCCAGCAGCTTGGCTGGGACAGCTTCCTACGAGCAGTACTTC.

The rearrangement links TRBV5-1 to TRBJ2-1; 10 nucleotides line up with TRBD2. CDR3 length: 17 amino acids. V lost 6 bases and J lost 1; bases outside the gene matches: 10. Per the germline V gene, CDR1 is SGHRS and CDR2 is YFSETQ. The CDR3 sequence: CASTWVGTSASYNEQFF. CDR3 in DNA: TGCGCCAGCACCTGGGTGGGGACTAGCGCTTCCTACAATGAGCAGTTCTTC.

This clonotype was observed once. The V call is TRBV18, the J call TRBJ2-1; D may match TRBD1 or TRBD2 (5 bases each). The CDR3 sequence is 15 residues long. V was clipped by 3 bases and J by 9 bases, with 18 bases between them. Germline CDR1 reads KGHSH; CDR2 reads LQKENI. As DNA, the CDR3 is TGTGCCAGCTCACCCGAAGGGACGTCTCGCGGTGAGCAGTTCTTC. This translates into CASSPEGTSRGEQFF. Supplemented by reference TRBV18 and TRBJ2-1, the full variable domain reads NAGVMQNPRHLVRRRGQEARLRCSPMKGHSHVYWYRQLPEEGLKFMVYLQKENIIDESGMPKERFSAEFPKEGPSILRIQQVVRGDSAAYFCASSPEGTSRGEQFFGPGTRLTVL.

This clonotype was seen a few times. The chain carries TRBV7-8 and TRBJ2-7; weak D call: TRBD1 (6 bases). Trimming took 5 bases from V and 7 from J, leaving 15 bases between them. The CDR3 is 13 amino acids. Germline assignment: CDR1 SGHVS and CDR2 FQNEAQ. CDR3 DNA: TGTGCCAGCAGCCATCAGGGGAGTTCGGAGCAGTACGTC. Translation: CASSHQGSSEQYV.

This clonotype has only a few counts. CDR3 in amino acids: CASSLTWDRNTDTQYF. In nucleotides, the CDR3 is TGTGCCAGCAGCTTAACGTGGGACAGAAACACAGATACGCAGTATTTT. The chain uses TRBV7-9 and TRBJ2-3; 7 nucleotides match TRBD1. This CDR3 is 16 amino acids long. Germline V gene sequence: CDR1 SEHNR, CDR2 FQNEAQ (reference sequence). With V trimmed by 2 bases and J by 2 bases, 7 bases remained unmatched.

A few counts support this clonotype. The chain links TRBV7-9 to TRBJ2-1; 10 bases are a match to TRBD1. Trimming cost V 5 bases and J 11 bases; bases outside gene matches: 15. CDR1 is SEHNR and CDR2 is FQNEAQ in the germline V gene (reference sequence). CDR3 size: 16 residues. CDR3 bases: TGTGCCAGCAGCGAGAGGACAGGGGGTGTCCCCCGTAAGCAGTTCTTC. Amino acid sequence: CASSERTGGVPRKQFF.